The sequence of this T cell receptor beta chain was determined in a study of cytomegalovirus exposure and HLA in healthy donors. To note about this clone: The antigen remains unidentified.

Primers: 60 Vbeta forward and 13 Jbeta reverse. TCRdb's table, derived via immunoSEQ multiplex PCR, lists solely in-frame clones and lacks some. The sample lists some 250,000 clones; around 76% were seen once. Per the germline V gene, CDR1 is GTSNPN and CDR2 is SVGIG (reference sequence). The V gene lost 3 bases and the J gene lost 1 base, with 9 bases spanning the gap. CDR3 length: 13 amino acids. Whole-study results and caveats: It was likely that a cluster of highly shared sequence variants was a sequencing artifact. The authors listed around 150 TCR beta chains as cytomegalovirus-associated. Later analysis identified a missense DCLRE1C variant that was linked to TCR beta V- and J-gene trimming.

The sequence derives from a middle-aged woman in good health and CMV-seropositive. The V gene is TRBV30, the J gene TRBJ1-1, with D unresolved. The sample comprised PBMCs. The CDR3 sequence is CAWRQNRNTEAFF. CDR3 coding DNA: TGTGCCTGGAGGCAAAACAGGAACACTGAAGCTTTCTTT. The variable domain in full, completed from reference TRBV30 and TRBJ1-1, reads SQTIHQWPATLVQPVGSPLSLECTVEGTSNPNLYWYRQAAGRGLQLLFYSVGIGQISSEVPQNLSASRPQDRQFILSSKKLLLSDSGFYLCAWRQNRNTEAFFGQGTRLTVV.